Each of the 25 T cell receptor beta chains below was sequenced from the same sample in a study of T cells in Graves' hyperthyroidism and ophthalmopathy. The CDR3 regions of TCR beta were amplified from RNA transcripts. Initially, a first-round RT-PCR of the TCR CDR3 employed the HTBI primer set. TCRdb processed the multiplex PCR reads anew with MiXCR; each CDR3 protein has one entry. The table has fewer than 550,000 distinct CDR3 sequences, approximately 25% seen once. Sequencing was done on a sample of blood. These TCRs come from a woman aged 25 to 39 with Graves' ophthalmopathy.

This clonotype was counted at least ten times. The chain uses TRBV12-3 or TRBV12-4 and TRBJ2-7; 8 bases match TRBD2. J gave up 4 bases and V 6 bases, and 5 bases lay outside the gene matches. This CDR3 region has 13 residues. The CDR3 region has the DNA TGTGCCAGCAGGGGACTAGGGGATTACGAGCAGTACTTC. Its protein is CASRGLGDYEQYF.

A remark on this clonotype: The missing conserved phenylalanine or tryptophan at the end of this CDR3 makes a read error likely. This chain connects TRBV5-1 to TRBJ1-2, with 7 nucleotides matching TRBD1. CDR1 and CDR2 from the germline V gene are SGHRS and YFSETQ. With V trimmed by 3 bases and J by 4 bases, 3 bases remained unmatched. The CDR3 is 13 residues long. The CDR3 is CASSSGQSYGYTY. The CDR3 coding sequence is TGCGCCAGCAGCTCGGGACAGAGCTATGGCTACACCTAC.

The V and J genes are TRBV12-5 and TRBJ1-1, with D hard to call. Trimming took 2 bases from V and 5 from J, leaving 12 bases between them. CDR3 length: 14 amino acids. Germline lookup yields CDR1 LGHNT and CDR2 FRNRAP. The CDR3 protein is CASGLPTPGTEAFF. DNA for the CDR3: TGTGCTAGTGGTTTGCCCACTCCGGGGACTGAAGCTTTCTTT. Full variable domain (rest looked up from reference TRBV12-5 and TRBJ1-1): DARVTQTPRHKVTEMGQEVTMRCQPILGHNTVFWYRQTMMQGLELLAYFRNRAPLDDSGMPKDRFSAEMPDATLATLKIQPSEPRDSAVYFCASGLPTPGTEAFFGQGTRLTVV.

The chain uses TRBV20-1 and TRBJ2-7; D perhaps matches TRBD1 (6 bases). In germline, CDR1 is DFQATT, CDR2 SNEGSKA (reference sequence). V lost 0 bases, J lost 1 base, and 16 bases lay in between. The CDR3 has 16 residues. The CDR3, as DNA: TGCAGTGCTAGAGACTTCTCGACAGGAACATCCTACGAGCAGTACTTC. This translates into CSARDFSTGTSYEQYF.

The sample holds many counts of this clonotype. The CDR3 region is CASSSQVGNTIYF. The CDR3 coding sequence is TGTGCCAGCAGTTCACAGGTTGGAAACACCATATATTTT. V gene TRBV27 combines with J gene TRBJ1-3, with D possibly being TRBD1 (5 bases). This CDR3 spans 13 amino acids. CDR1 and CDR2 (germline): MNHEY, SMNVEV (reference sequence). The V end lost 4 bases, the J end lost 3 bases, and 7 bases lay between the germline ends.

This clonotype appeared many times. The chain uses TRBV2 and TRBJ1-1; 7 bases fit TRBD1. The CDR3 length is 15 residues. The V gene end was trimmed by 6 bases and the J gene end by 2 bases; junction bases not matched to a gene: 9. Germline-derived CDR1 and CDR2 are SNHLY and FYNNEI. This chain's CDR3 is CASRAAGQINTEAFF. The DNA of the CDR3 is TGTGCCAGCAGAGCCGCGGGACAGATTAACACTGAAGCTTTCTTT.

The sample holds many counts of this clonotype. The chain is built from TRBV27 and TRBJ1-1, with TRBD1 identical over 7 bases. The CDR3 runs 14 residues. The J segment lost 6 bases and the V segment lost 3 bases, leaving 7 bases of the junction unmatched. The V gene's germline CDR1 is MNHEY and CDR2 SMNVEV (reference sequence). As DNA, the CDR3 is TGTGCCAGCAGTTTCGGGGACAGCCCTCCTGAAGCTTTCTTT. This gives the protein CASSFGDSPPEAFF.

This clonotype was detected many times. The chain's CDR3 is CSVEAGQATGELFF. CDR3 coding DNA: TGCAGCGTTGAGGCGGGACAGGCCACCGGGGAGCTGTTTTTT. The chain combines TRBV29-1 with TRBJ2-2, with TRBD1 matching 8 bases. V gave up 3 bases and J gave up 4 bases; unmatched junction bases: 4. CDR3 length: 14 residues. The germline gives CDR1 SQVTM, CDR2 ANQGSEA.

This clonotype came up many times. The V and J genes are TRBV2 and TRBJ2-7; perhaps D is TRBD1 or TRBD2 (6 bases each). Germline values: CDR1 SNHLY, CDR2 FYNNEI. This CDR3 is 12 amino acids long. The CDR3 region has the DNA TGTGCAACCAGGCAGGGGAGGTACGAGCAGTACTTC. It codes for CATRQGRYEQYF.

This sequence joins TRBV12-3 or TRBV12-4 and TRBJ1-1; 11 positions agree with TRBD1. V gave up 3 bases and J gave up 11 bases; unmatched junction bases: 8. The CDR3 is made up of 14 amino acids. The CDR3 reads CASSLGQGGRKAFF. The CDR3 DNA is TGTGCCAGCAGTTTGGGACAGGGGGGAAGAAAGGCTTTCTTT.

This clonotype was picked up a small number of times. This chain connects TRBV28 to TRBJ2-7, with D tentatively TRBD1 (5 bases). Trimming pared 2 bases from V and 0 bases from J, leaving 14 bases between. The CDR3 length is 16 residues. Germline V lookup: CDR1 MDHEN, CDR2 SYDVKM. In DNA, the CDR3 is TGTGCCAGCAGTTTAAGCCCAGGGCCGAGCTCCTACGAGCAGTACTTC. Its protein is CASSLSPGPSSYEQYF.

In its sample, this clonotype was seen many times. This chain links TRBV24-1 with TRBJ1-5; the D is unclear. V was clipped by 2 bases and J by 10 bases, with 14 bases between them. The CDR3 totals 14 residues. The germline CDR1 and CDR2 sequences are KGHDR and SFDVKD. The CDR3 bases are TGTGCCACCAGTGATTCCTTAGACGGGTCTCCCCAGCATTTT. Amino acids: CATSDSLDGSPQHF.

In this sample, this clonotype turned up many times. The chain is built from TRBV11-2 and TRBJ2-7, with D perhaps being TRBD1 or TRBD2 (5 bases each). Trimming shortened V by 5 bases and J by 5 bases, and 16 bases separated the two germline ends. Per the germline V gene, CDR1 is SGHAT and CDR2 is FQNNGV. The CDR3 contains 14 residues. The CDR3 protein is CASSPGTVGNEQYF. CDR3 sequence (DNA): TGTGCCAGCAGCCCAGGGACGGTGGGAAACGAGCAGTACTTC.

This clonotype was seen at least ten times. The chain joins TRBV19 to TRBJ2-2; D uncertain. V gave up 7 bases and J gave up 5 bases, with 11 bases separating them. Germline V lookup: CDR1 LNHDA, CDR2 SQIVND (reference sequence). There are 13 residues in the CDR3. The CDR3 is CASKSEMTGELFF. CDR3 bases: TGTGCCAGTAAGTCCGAGATGACCGGGGAGCTGTTTTTT.

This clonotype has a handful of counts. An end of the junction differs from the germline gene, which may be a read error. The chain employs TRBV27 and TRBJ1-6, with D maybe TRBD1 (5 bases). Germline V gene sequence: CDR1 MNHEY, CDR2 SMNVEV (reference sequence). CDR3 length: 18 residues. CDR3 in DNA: TGTGGCAGCAGTCCTCAGGGACCTCAAATCCAACATTATTCACCCCTCCACTTT. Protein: CGSSPQGPQIQHYSPLHF.

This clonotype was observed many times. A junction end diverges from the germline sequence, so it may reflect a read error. The CDR3 DNA sequence: TGCAGCGTTGGATTGCAGGGGATGTACCAAGAGGCCCAGTACTTC. Its translation: CSVGLQGMYQEAQYF. This sequence joins TRBV29-1 and TRBJ2-5; possibly TRBD1 for D (6 bases). Per germline, CDR1 SQVTM and CDR2 ANQGSEA. This CDR3 comprises 15 residues.

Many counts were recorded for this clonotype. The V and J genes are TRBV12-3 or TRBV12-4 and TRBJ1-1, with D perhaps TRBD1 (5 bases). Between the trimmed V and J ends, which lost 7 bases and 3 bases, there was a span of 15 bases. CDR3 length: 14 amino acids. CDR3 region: CASILLREDTEAFF. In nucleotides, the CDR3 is TGTGCCAGCATTCTACTCAGGGAAGACACTGAAGCTTTCTTT.

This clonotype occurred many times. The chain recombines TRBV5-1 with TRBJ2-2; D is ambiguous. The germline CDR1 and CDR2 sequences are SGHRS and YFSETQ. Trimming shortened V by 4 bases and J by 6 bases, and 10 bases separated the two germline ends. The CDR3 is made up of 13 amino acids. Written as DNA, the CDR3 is TGCGCCAGCAGCCCATGGGGTCCCGGGGAGCTGTTTTTT. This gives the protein CASSPWGPGELFF.

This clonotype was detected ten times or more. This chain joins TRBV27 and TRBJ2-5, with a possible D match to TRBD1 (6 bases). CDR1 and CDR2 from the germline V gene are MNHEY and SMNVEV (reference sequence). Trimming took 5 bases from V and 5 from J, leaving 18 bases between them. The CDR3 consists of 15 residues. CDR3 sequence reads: CASSPGTMGRETQYF. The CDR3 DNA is TGTGCCAGCAGTCCAGGGACAATGGGACGGGAGACCCAGTACTTC.

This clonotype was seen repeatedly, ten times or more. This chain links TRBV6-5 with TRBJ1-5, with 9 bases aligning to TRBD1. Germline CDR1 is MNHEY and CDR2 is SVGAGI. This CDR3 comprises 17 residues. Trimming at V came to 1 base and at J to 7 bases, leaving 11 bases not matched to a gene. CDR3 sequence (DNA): TGTGCCAGCAGTTACTTTAACCGGGACAGGGTAAACCAGCCCCAGCATTTT. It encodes CASSYFNRDRVNQPQHF.

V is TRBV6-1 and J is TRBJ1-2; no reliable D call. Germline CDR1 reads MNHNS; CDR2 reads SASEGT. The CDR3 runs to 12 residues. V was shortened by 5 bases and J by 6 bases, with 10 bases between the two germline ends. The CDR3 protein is CASSPPKDGYTF. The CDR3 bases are TGTGCCAGCAGTCCCCCCAAGGATGGCTACACCTTC.

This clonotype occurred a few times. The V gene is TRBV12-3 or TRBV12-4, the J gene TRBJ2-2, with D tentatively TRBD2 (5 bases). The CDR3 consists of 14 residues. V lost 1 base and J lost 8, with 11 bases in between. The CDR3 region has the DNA TGTGCCAGCAGTTTAGGAAGCGGTCAAGGGGAGCTGTTTTTT. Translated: CASSLGSGQGELFF.

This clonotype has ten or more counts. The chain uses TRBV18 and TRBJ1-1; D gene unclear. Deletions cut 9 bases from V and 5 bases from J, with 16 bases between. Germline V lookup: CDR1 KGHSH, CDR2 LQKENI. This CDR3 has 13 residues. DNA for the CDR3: TGTGCCAGTTTGGCAGACCCGAGAACTGAAGCTTTCTTT. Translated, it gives CASLADPRTEAFF.

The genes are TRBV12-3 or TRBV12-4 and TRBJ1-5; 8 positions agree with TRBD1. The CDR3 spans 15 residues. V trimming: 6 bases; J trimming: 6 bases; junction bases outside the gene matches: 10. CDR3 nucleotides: TGTGCCAGCAGAAAGACAGGGGCCTATGGTCAGCCCCAGCATTTT. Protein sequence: CASRKTGAYGQPQHF.

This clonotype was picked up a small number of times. Here the CDR3 DNA reads TGCGCCAGCAGCTTGGAGTCCAGGATGAACACTGAAGCTTTCTTT. As protein: CASSLESRMNTEAFF. The V call is TRBV5-1, the J call TRBJ1-1; no clear D. The CDR3 is made up of 15 amino acids. Per germline, CDR1 SGHRS and CDR2 YFSETQ. Trimming took off 0 bases at V and 0 bases at J, with 9 bases between the two ends. The variable domain in full, completed from reference TRBV5-1 and TRBJ1-1, reads KAGVTQTPRYLIKTRGQQVTLSCSPISGHRSVSWYQQTPGQGLQFLFEYFSETQRNKGNFPGRFSGRQFSNSRSEMNVSTLELGDSALYLCASSLESRMNTEAFFGQGTRLTVV.